These T cell receptor beta chains were read from a single sample in a study of blood T cell repertoires in COVID-19. TCRdb keeps only in-frame clones here, not all; method: immunoSEQ multiplex PCR. Of about 250,000 clones detected, 86% appear once; the ten largest clones hold approximately 6%. Material for sequencing was peripheral blood. These receptors came from a woman aged 80 or over with COVID-19, enrolled during active disease. Each CDR3 is given with its conserved first and last residue. Expanded clones are given a class, and other clones once, few, many or no size at all.

V gene: TRBV19
J gene: TRBJ2-1
clone size: -
CDR3 protein: CASTDRGGPNWEQFF

V gene: TRBV7-9
J gene: TRBJ1-1
clone size: -
CDR3 protein: CASSPSDRWYEAFF

V gene: TRBV12-3/TRBV12-4
J gene: TRBJ2-1
clone size: -
CDR3 protein: CASRLDRVGEQFF

V gene: TRBV27
J gene: TRBJ1-1
clone size: -
CDR3 protein: CASSLVLGTVGTEAFF

V gene: TRBV6-5
J gene: TRBJ1-2
clone size: -
CDR3 protein: CASSDTGETNYGYTF

V gene: TRBV6-2/TRBV6-3
J gene: TRBJ1-3
clone size: -
CDR3 protein: CASSSADSSGNTIYF

V gene: TRBV27
J gene: TRBJ1-6
clone size: -
CDR3 protein: CASRQSGSPLHF

V gene: TRBV23-1
J gene: TRBJ2-3
clone size: -
CDR3 protein: CASSQSRGAGGTDTQYF

V gene: TRBV5-5
J gene: TRBJ1-2
clone size: -
CDR3 protein: CASSPSGGYYTF

V gene: TRBV12-2
J gene: TRBJ1-5
clone size: -
CDR3 protein: CASRDPRKVTGIHRSQPQHF

V gene: TRBV25-1
J gene: TRBJ2-1
clone size: -
CDR3 protein: CASSDTGGLINEQFF

V gene: TRBV19
J gene: TRBJ1-1
clone size: -
CDR3 protein: CASSPRTGSHDTEAFF

V gene: TRBV10-3
J gene: TRBJ1-5
clone size: few
CDR3 protein: CATKEAELYSNQPQHF

V gene: TRBV19
J gene: TRBJ1-2
clone size: -
CDR3 protein: CASSTEGVGGDYGYTF

V gene: TRBV7-9
J gene: TRBJ1-2
clone size: -
CDR3 protein: CASSSMGRSYGYTF

V gene: TRBV5-1
J gene: TRBJ1-2
clone size: -
CDR3 protein: CASSPDPGTAYGYTF

V gene: TRBV29-1
J gene: TRBJ1-3
clone size: -
CDR3 protein: CSVERGSGNTIYF

V gene: TRBV7-2
J gene: TRBJ2-1
clone size: -
CDR3 protein: CASSSGLAGNYNEQFF

V gene: TRBV6-1
J gene: TRBJ1-3
clone size: -
CDR3 protein: CASSEQQGPGNTIYF

V gene: TRBV10-3
J gene: TRBJ2-3
clone size: once
CDR3 protein: CAISVAGGRDTQYF

V gene: TRBV6-1
J gene: TRBJ2-1
clone size: -
CDR3 protein: CASSEKGARNEQFF

V gene: TRBV5-4
J gene: TRBJ2-3
clone size: -
CDR3 protein: CASSRGTRDTDTQYF

V gene: TRBV6-6
J gene: TRBJ1-5
clone size: -
CDR3 protein: CASSPSPQPQHF

V gene: TRBV5-6
J gene: TRBJ2-3
clone size: -
CDR3 protein: CASSWRSTDTQYF

V gene: TRBV6-6
J gene: TRBJ1-5
clone size: few
CDR3 protein: CASSLSPGSLNQPQHF

V gene: TRBV27
J gene: TRBJ1-1
clone size: -
CDR3 protein: CASSFRETGRVRTEAFF

V gene: TRBV28
J gene: TRBJ1-1
clone size: once
CDR3 protein: CASSLFRRNTEAFF

V gene: TRBV19
J gene: TRBJ1-1
clone size: -
CDR3 protein: CASSGQIGGTEAFF

V gene: TRBV28
J gene: TRBJ1-1
clone size: -
CDR3 protein: CASRRETLGQVEAFF

V gene: TRBV27
J gene: TRBJ2-1
clone size: -
CDR3 protein: CASSNILQGFPYNEQFF

V gene: TRBV6-4
J gene: TRBJ2-5
clone size: once
CDR3 protein: CASSEQLGQGDGTQYF

V gene: TRBV7-2
J gene: TRBJ1-5
clone size: -
CDR3 protein: CASSLAQGAGQPQHF

V gene: TRBV29-1
J gene: TRBJ1-2
clone size: -
CDR3 protein: CSVEMDRVNGYTF

V gene: TRBV28
J gene: TRBJ1-3
clone size: -
CDR3 protein: CASSLYRESSGNTIYF

V gene: TRBV5-1
J gene: TRBJ2-3
clone size: -
CDR3 protein: CASSLQGLGADTQYF

V gene: TRBV27
J gene: TRBJ1-2
clone size: -
CDR3 protein: CASRRTGGLDYGYTF

V gene: TRBV3-1/TRBV3-2
J gene: TRBJ2-3
clone size: -
CDR3 protein: CASTNQDRSTDTQYF

V gene: TRBV3-1/TRBV3-2
J gene: TRBJ1-3
clone size: once
CDR3 protein: CASSSGQFSGNTIYF

V gene: TRBV11-3
J gene: TRBJ2-5
clone size: -
CDR3 protein: CASSQYQETQYF

V gene: TRBV4-1
J gene: TRBJ2-5
clone size: -
CDR3 protein: CASSPSGVVRETQYF

V gene: TRBV9
J gene: TRBJ1-2
clone size: -
CDR3 protein: CASSVGLQGGGYTF

V gene: TRBV24-1
J gene: TRBJ1-5
clone size: -
CDR3 protein: CATGSGQGSNQPQHF

V gene: TRBV7-6
J gene: TRBJ1-6
clone size: -
CDR3 protein: CASSSPAGGTNSPLHF

V gene: TRBV11-2
J gene: TRBJ2-7
clone size: -
CDR3 protein: CASSLTGQPSNEQYF

V gene: TRBV21-1
J gene: TRBJ2-7
clone size: -
CDR3 protein: CASSQLTGTGF

V gene: TRBV28
J gene: TRBJ2-3
clone size: -
CDR3 protein: CASSLGGVAGAKDTQYF

V gene: TRBV5-1
J gene: TRBJ2-1
clone size: -
CDR3 protein: CASSLGSGGTNEQFF

V gene: TRBV19
J gene: TRBJ2-2
clone size: -
CDR3 protein: CASSGQPSTGELFF

V gene: TRBV30
J gene: TRBJ1-6
clone size: -
CDR3 protein: CAWSLSRGGNSPLHF

V gene: TRBV11-2
J gene: TRBJ2-7
clone size: -
CDR3 protein: CASSLEVGGSNLKLDYEQYF

V gene: TRBV21-1
J gene: TRBJ1-1
clone size: -
CDR3 protein: CASSVIPCTNTEAFF

V gene: TRBV19
J gene: TRBJ2-1
clone size: once
CDR3 protein: CASSRVAGGEQFF

V gene: TRBV7-8
J gene: TRBJ1-2
clone size: -
CDR3 protein: CASNTGAYGYTF

V gene: TRBV5-4
J gene: TRBJ1-1
clone size: -
CDR3 protein: CASSLGGAKTEAFF

V gene: TRBV5-1
J gene: TRBJ1-6
clone size: -
CDR3 protein: CASSPYLVNSPLHF